The 11 T cell receptor beta chains below all came from one sample that was sequenced in a study of tumor and adjacent non-tumor tissue in lung cancer. No cell sorting was done before RNA was extracted from the tissue. A modified ARM-PCR protocol with three rounds of nested PCR amplified TCRbeta. TCRdb used MiXCR to reprocess the multiplex PCR reads, holding one entry per CDR3 protein. The sample consists of 71,000 or so distinct CDR3 sequences, over 80% of them appearing once. Sequenced material: lung tumor tissue. The receptor set was obtained from a woman between 45 and 65 years old with non-small cell lung cancer.

The chain is built from TRBV20-1 and TRBJ1-3; no reliable D call. Deletions cut 3 bases from V and 1 base from J, with 13 bases between. Germline-derived CDR1 and CDR2 are DFQATT and SNEGSKA (reference sequence). The CDR3 contains 15 residues. The CDR3 nucleotides read TGCAGTGCTAGCGCATGGGCTGTATCTGGAAACACCATATATTTT. Its translation is CSASAWAVSGNTIYF.

The CDR3 loop reads CASSLSGAHAQYF. CDR3 bases: TGTGCCAGCAGCTTAAGTGGGGCACATGCGCAGTATTTT. The chain is built from TRBV11-2 and TRBJ2-3; D possibly corresponds to TRBD1 (5 bases). The V gene's germline CDR1 is SGHAT and CDR2 FQNNGV. Trimming cost V 2 bases and J 10 bases, with 13 bases left between them. The CDR3 has 13 amino acids.

Comments on this clonotype: This CDR3 fails to terminate in the conserved phenylalanine or tryptophan, so it likely reflects a read error. The V gene is TRBV29-1, the J gene TRBJ1-1, with D possibly matching TRBD1 (5 bases). Germline lookup yields CDR1 SQVTM and CDR2 ANQGSEA. This CDR3 region has 14 residues. The CDR3 sequence: CSVGTGVTNIEAFS. In DNA, the CDR3 is TGCAGCGTTGGTACGGGGGTCACGAACATTGAAGCTTTCTCT.

In its sample, this clonotype was seen once. The chain links TRBV6-2 or TRBV6-3 to TRBJ2-3; 12 bases align to TRBD1. Per the germline V gene, CDR1 is MNHEY and CDR2 is SVGEGT. This CDR3 contains 16 residues. The CDR3 DNA is TGTGCTATCAGTTACTCTGGGACAGGGGGCTGGGATACGCAGTATTTT. Encoded protein: CAISYSGTGGWDTQYF.

This clonotype showed up just once. The conserved phenylalanine or tryptophan normally closing the CDR3 is absent here, so this likely arose from a read error. The CDR3 DNA reads as TGCAGTGCTAGAGACGCGGACAGGGGAACAGACACCGGGGATCTGTTTTAT. Encoded protein: CSARDADRGTDTGDLFY. This chain connects TRBV20-1 to TRBJ2-2; 9 bases agree with TRBD1. Germline-derived CDR1 and CDR2 are DFQATT and SNEGSKA (reference sequence). The length of the CDR3 is 17 residues.

Remarks on this clonotype: The junction shows a germline mismatch at one end, possibly a read error. V is TRBV29-1 and J is TRBJ2-7, with D maybe TRBD2 (5 bases). The CDR3 is 14 amino acids. Germline loops: CDR1 SQVTM, CDR2 ANQGSEA. DNA of the CDR3: TGCAATGTTGTTCTAATGGGAGTTTTCGACGAGCAGTGCTTC. This encodes CNVVLMGVFDEQCF.

The sample holds a few counts of this clonotype. The junction differs from germline at one of its ends, possibly a read error. J is TRBJ2-3 and V is TRBV20-1; the match to TRBD2 covers 12 bases. Germline assignment: CDR1 DFQATT and CDR2 SNEGSKA (reference sequence). The CDR3 covers 16 residues. This CDR3 is CNASKASGRDTDTQYF. The DNA for the CDR3 is TGCAATGCTAGTAAGGCTAGCGGGAGGGACACAGATACGCAGTATTTT.

This clonotype showed up many times. CDR3 sequence: CASMPLRSLYETQYF. Written as DNA, the CDR3 is TGTGCCAGCATGCCCCTCCGCAGCCTGTATGAGACCCAGTACTTC. The V and J genes are TRBV6-6 and TRBJ2-5; D gene ambiguous. Germline loops: CDR1 MNHNY, CDR2 SVGAGI (reference sequence). The length of the CDR3 is 15 residues. V was clipped by 7 bases and J by 5 bases, with 20 bases between them.

V usage is TRBV20-1 and J usage is TRBJ1-5; D is perhaps TRBD1 (5 bases). Looked up from germline, CDR1 is DFQATT and CDR2 is SNEGSKA (reference sequence). The CDR3 totals 12 residues. CDR3 in DNA: TGCATTGGTAGGCAGGGCGGGCAGCCCCAGCATTTT. Translation: CIGRQGGQPQHF.

This clonotype was observed many times. This sequence joins TRBV2 and TRBJ1-5, with 7 positions matching TRBD1. The CDR3 runs 14 residues. V lost 3 bases to trimming and J lost 8 bases; unmatched junction nucleotides: 7. Germline V gene lookup returns CDR1 SNHLY and CDR2 FYNNEI. This chain's CDR3 is CASSDSTGWKPQHF. The DNA of the CDR3 is TGTGCCAGCAGTGACTCGACAGGGTGGAAGCCCCAGCATTTT.

On this clonotype: This may come from a read error, since a much larger clone is one base off. The chain employs TRBV7-2 and TRBJ2-5; D not certain. Germline-derived CDR1 and CDR2 are SGHTA and FQGNSA. The CDR3 sequence is 11 residues long. With 3 bases removed from V and 4 bases from J, the gap between germline ends came to 3 bases. In DNA form, the CDR3 reads TGTGCCAGCAGCTTGTTAGAGACCCAGTACTTC. Translated, it gives CASSLLETQYF.